Here is one T cell receptor beta chain with its context. What it binds is not known. Germline V gives CDR1 SNHLY, CDR2 FYNNEI. There are 17 residues in the CDR3. The V and J ends lost 7 bases and 5 bases, in that order; junction bases with no gene match: 16. The data were taken from a study of T cell responses to AZD1222 COVID-19 vaccine. Whole-study results and caveats: Scientists sampled the repertoires only once the peak T cell response had passed. Seropositive status at baseline applied to only 6 or 7 AZD1222 recipients.

TCRdb keeps only in-frame clones here, not all; method: immunoSEQ multiplex PCR. The sample lists 100,000 or so clones; 88% were seen once. This clonotype was sampled from an adult in good health. The source was peripheral blood, collected on day 0 of AZD1222 vaccination. The genes are TRBV2 and TRBJ1-1; 10 nucleotides line up with TRBD1. The CDR3 protein is CASIFAGTGVYSTEAFF. As DNA, the CDR3 is TGTGCCAGCATCTTCGCCGGGACAGGGGTTTATAGTACTGAAGCTTTCTTT.